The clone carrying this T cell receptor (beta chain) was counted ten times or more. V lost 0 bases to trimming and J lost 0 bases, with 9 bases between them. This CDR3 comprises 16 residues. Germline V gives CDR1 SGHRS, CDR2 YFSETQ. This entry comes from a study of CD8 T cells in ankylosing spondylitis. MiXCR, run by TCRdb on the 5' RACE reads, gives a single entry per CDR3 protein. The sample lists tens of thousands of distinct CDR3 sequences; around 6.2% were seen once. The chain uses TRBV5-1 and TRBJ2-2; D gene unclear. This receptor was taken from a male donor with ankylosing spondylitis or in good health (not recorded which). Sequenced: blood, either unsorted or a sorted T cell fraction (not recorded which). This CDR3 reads CASSLGWTTNTGELFF. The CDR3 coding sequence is TGCGCCAGCAGCTTGGGTTGGACGACGAACACCGGGGAGCTGTTTTTT.